The next 32 T cell receptor beta chains were all read from a single sample in a study of Graves' ophthalmopathy and Graves' hyperthyroidism (dated by TCRdb to the late 2010s). Data came from an Illumina HiSeq 2000. TCR beta CDR3 regions were amplified from RNA transcripts for repertoire sequencing. A first-round RT-PCR used HTBI primers with the Qiagen OneStep RT-PCR kit, followed by a second-round multiplex PCR, size selection and purification. TCRdb redid the processing of the public reads, applying fastp at Q25 and MiXCR, and retained in-frame beta chains. CDR3 protein duplicates are merged, each entry listing the most common genes and DNA. This sample has over a million distinct CDR3 sequences in its table, and about two fifths of those were observed once. The ten largest clones capture 8.5% to 14% of the sample. The sequencing sample was made of peripheral blood or thyroid tissue (not recorded which). The origin of the receptors is an adult man with Graves' hyperthyroidism.

V is TRBV24-1 and J is TRBJ1-5, with D unresolved. CDR1 and CDR2 (germline): KGHDR, SFDVKD. Trimming left V 5 bases short and J 3 bases short, with 19 bases between. The CDR3 is made up of 17 amino acids. The CDR3 bases are TGTGCCACCAGTGCTAGAGTCGAGACCACCATCAATCAGCCCCAGCATTTT. Translating gives CATSARVETTINQPQHF.

The chain employs TRBV5-1 and TRBJ1-2, with TRBD1 matching over 12 bases. The CDR3 is 16 amino acids. Germline CDR1 is SGHRS and CDR2 is YFSETQ. V was clipped by 0 bases and J by 8 bases; unmatched bases: 8. The CDR3 bases are TGCGCCAGCAGCTTGGACGCGGGACAGGGGGCTGAAGGCTACACCTTC. This translates into CASSLDAGQGAEGYTF.

The chain recombines TRBV7-9 with TRBJ1-6, with D maybe TRBD1 (6 bases). This CDR3 is 16 amino acids long. The germline CDR1 and CDR2 sequences are SEHNR and FQNEAQ (reference sequence). The germline V and J ends were trimmed by 0 bases and 9 bases, with 15 bases remaining between them. The chain's CDR3 is CASSLAGATSRSPLHF. The DNA for the CDR3 is TGTGCCAGCAGCTTAGCGGGGGCTACAAGTCGTTCACCCCTCCACTTT.

This clonotype has just a few counts. The rearrangement links TRBV19 to TRBJ2-7, with 12 bases fitting TRBD1. The CDR3 covers 18 residues. CDR1 and CDR2 (germline): LNHDA, SQIVND (reference sequence). V dropped 4 bases and J dropped 5; count of bases not matched to a gene: 15. CDR3 bases: TGTGCCAGTAGTACAGCCGGGACAGGGGGCGTGGGGCACCACGAGCAGTACTTC. Its translation is CASSTAGTGGVGHHEQYF. Complete variable domain (other parts from reference TRBV19 and TRBJ2-7): DGGITQSPKYLFRKEGQNVTLSCEQNLNHDAMYWYRQDPGQGLRLIYYSQIVNDFQKGDIAEGYSVSREKKESFPLTVTSAQKNPTAFYLCASSTAGTGGVGHHEQYFGPGTRLTVT.

This clonotype was seen more than once but under ten times. The chain has TRBV7-2 and TRBJ1-5; D is ambiguous. CDR1 is SGHTA, CDR2 FQGNSA, per germline. The CDR3 is made up of 14 amino acids. The V and J ends lost 9 bases and 9 bases respectively, with 21 bases between them. The CDR3 sequence: CASTLGRALRPQHF. DNA for the CDR3: TGTGCCAGTACTCTTGGGCGGGCGCTGCGGCCCCAGCATTTT.

The chain recombines TRBV10-3 with TRBJ1-2; D gene ambiguous. Germline V gives CDR1 ENHRY, CDR2 SYGVKD. The CDR3 has 14 amino acids. Trimming took off 4 bases at V and 3 bases at J, with 12 bases between the two ends. For the CDR3, the DNA is TGTGCCATCAGTGTGACCGGGGATTACTATGGCTACACCTTC. It translates to CAISVTGDYYGYTF.

This clonotype was seen only a few times. This chain joins TRBV29-1 and TRBJ2-6, with a possible D match to TRBD1 (6 bases). The CDR3 is 12 residues long. Looked up from germline, CDR1 is SQVTM and CDR2 is ANQGSEA. The V gene lost 7 bases and the J gene lost 4 bases, with 8 bases spanning the gap. The CDR3: CSAGQGANVLTF. CDR3 nucleotides: TGCAGCGCTGGACAGGGGGCCAACGTCCTGACTTTC.

V gene TRBV2 combines with J gene TRBJ1-1; D uncertain. CDR3 length: 15 amino acids. The V and J ends lost 3 bases and 2 bases respectively, with 13 bases between them. Germline V gives CDR1 SNHLY, CDR2 FYNNEI. CDR3 coding DNA: TGTGCCAGCAGTGAGGTCAGAACTGGAAACACTGAAGCTTTCTTT. It yields the protein CASSEVRTGNTEAFF.

This clonotype has only one observation. J is TRBJ2-7 and V is TRBV7-9; TRBD1 or TRBD2 may be the D gene (5 bases each). The length of the CDR3 is 12 residues. Trimming left V 5 bases short and J 8 bases short, with 13 bases between. CDR1 is SEHNR and CDR2 is FQNEAQ in the germline V gene (reference sequence). The CDR3 DNA reads as TGTGCCAGCAGCGCCGGGGACCGCCAGCAGTACTTC. Translated, it gives CASSAGDRQQYF.

As concerns this clonotype: Possible read error: a much larger clone is one base away. This chain connects TRBV7-9 to TRBJ2-7; 10 nucleotides align to TRBD1. There are 11 residues in the CDR3. CDR1 and CDR2 (germline): SEHNR, FQNEAQ (reference sequence). V lost 9 bases and J lost 4; bases outside the gene matches: 0. This CDR3 reads CARDRGYEQYF. In DNA form, the CDR3 reads TGTGCCAGGGACAGGGGGTACGAGCAGTACTTC. The full variable domain, its missing parts supplied by reference TRBV7-9 and TRBJ2-7, is DTGVSQNPRHKITKRGQNVTFRCDPISEHNRLYWYRQTLGQGPEFLTYFQNEAQLEKSRLLSDRFSAERPKGSFSTLEIQRTEQGDSAMYLCARDRGYEQYFGPGTRLTVT.

In regard to this clonotype: This may come from a read error, since a much larger clone is one base off. The chain uses TRBV7-9 and TRBJ2-7, with D perhaps TRBD1 (6 bases). There are 14 residues in the CDR3. Germline V gene lookup returns CDR1 SEHNR and CDR2 FQNEAQ (reference sequence). CDR3 in DNA: TGTGTCAGCAGGGACACCGGGACAACTGACGAGCAGTACTTC. This codes for CVSRDTGTTDEQYF.

V gene TRBV6-5 combines with J gene TRBJ2-2; D may be TRBD1 (6 bases). Trimming cost V 6 bases and J 8 bases, with 19 bases left between them. The CDR3 contains 15 residues. The germline V gene has CDR1 MNHEY and CDR2 SVGAGI. The chain's CDR3 is CASRINYRAAGELFF. CDR3 in DNA: TGTGCCAGCAGGATAAACTACAGGGCTGCAGGGGAGCTGTTTTTT.

In this sample, this clonotype turned up many times. The V gene is TRBV29-1, the J gene TRBJ2-7; D gene ambiguous. Germline V gene lookup returns CDR1 SQVTM and CDR2 ANQGSEA. V was pared by 3 bases and J by 0 bases, with 9 bases between. The length of the CDR3 is 13 residues. The CDR3 protein is CSVETSSSYEQYF. DNA of the CDR3: TGCAGCGTTGAGACCTCAAGCTCCTACGAGCAGTACTTC.

In this sample, this clonotype turned up many times. V is TRBV2 and J is TRBJ1-3; possibly TRBD1 for D (5 bases). The V and J ends lost 6 bases and 0 bases respectively, with 12 bases between them. This CDR3 spans 15 amino acids. In germline, CDR1 is SNHLY, CDR2 FYNNEI. The CDR3 DNA reads as TGTGCCAGCAGGGGGCAGGGAGGCTCTGGAAACACCATATATTTT. This translates into CASRGQGGSGNTIYF.

The J gene is TRBJ1-2, the V gene TRBV7-9; unclear D gene. V was cut by 1 base and J by 7 bases, with 25 bases left in between. The CDR3 loop spans 18 amino acids. Germline V gene sequence: CDR1 SEHNR, CDR2 FQNEAQ (reference sequence). In nucleotides, the CDR3 is TGTGCCAGCAGCTTAGGGCTTGAGAAGGGTCTTTCGTTTCGTGGCTACACCTTC. It codes for CASSLGLEKGLSFRGYTF.

At least ten counts were recorded for this clonotype. The chain uses TRBV7-9 and TRBJ2-2; 7 bases are a match to TRBD1. The CDR3 is 19 residues long. V was clipped by 1 base and J by 0 bases; unmatched bases: 11. The V gene's germline CDR1 is SEHNR and CDR2 FQNEAQ (reference sequence). This CDR3 is CASSLEKSRTGTNTGELFF. The CDR3 nucleotides are TGTGCCAGCAGCTTAGAGAAGAGCAGGACAGGAACGAACACCGGGGAGCTGTTTTTT.

Concerning this clonotype itself: A read error may account for a junction end that differs from germline. The chain uses TRBV5-8 and TRBJ2-2; D is possibly TRBD1 (6 bases). Germline-derived CDR1 and CDR2 are SGHTS and YDEGEE. This CDR3 spans 17 amino acids. The DNA for the CDR3 is TGTACCAGCAGCTTGGATTCAGCAGGGGAACACACCGGGGAGCTGTTTTTT. Its translation: CTSSLDSAGEHTGELFF.

This clonotype came up a few times. The chain recombines TRBV5-8 with TRBJ2-7; 7 bases match TRBD2. Germline V gene data show CDR1 as SGHTS and CDR2 as YDEGEE. The CDR3 spans 14 residues. The V gene end was trimmed by 4 bases and the J gene end by 3 bases; junction bases not matched to a gene: 7. Here the CDR3 reads CASSPAGVFYEQYF. Here the CDR3 DNA reads TGTGCCAGCAGCCCCGCGGGGGTTTTCTACGAGCAGTACTTC. Full variable domain (missing parts from reference TRBV5-8 and TRBJ2-7): EAGVTQSPTHLIKTRGQQATLRCSPISGHTSVYWYQQALGLGLQFLLWYDEGEERNRGNFPPRFSGRQFPNYSSELNVNALELEDSALYLCASSPAGVFYEQYFGPGTRLTVT.

This clonotype appeared many times. This chain joins TRBV19 and TRBJ1-5, with TRBD1 identical over 8 bases. The ends lost 3 bases at V and 5 bases at J; junction bases unmatched: 6. Germline values: CDR1 LNHDA, CDR2 SQIVND (reference sequence). The CDR3 extends over 15 amino acids. CDR3 loop: CASSIWTGRDQPQHF. CDR3 bases: TGTGCCAGTAGTATCTGGACAGGGAGGGATCAGCCCCAGCATTTT. The complete variable domain, with remaining parts taken from reference TRBV19 and TRBJ1-5, reads DGGITQSPKYLFRKEGQNVTLSCEQNLNHDAMYWYRQDPGQGLRLIYYSQIVNDFQKGDIAEGYSVSREKKESFPLTVTSAQKNPTAFYLCASSIWTGRDQPQHFGDGTRLSIL.

This clonotype showed up many times. The V and J genes are TRBV29-1 and TRBJ1-2, with D tentatively TRBD1 (5 bases). CDR1 SQVTM and CDR2 ANQGSEA come from the germline V gene. V lost 7 bases and J lost 4, with 16 bases in between. The CDR3 extends over 13 amino acids. Written as DNA, the CDR3 is TGCAGCGGCCGGGACGCCCGGGGCTATGGCTACACCTTC. Translation gives CSGRDARGYGYTF.

This clonotype has a handful of counts. The chain links TRBV7-9 to TRBJ1-1; no reliable D call. Germline CDR1 and CDR2: SEHNR and FQNEAQ (reference sequence). The length of the CDR3 is 14 residues. The V end lost 2 bases, the J end lost 4 bases, and 11 bases lay between the germline ends. CDR3 protein: CASSLSQGRTEAFF. The CDR3 region has the DNA TGTGCCAGCAGCTTAAGTCAAGGGCGCACTGAAGCTTTCTTT.

The J gene is TRBJ2-5, the V gene TRBV10-3; TRBD1 or TRBD2 may be the D gene (6 bases each). The germline V gene encodes CDR1 ENHRY and CDR2 SYGVKD. V lost 2 bases, J lost 14 bases, and 15 bases lay in between. The CDR3 extends over 12 amino acids. CDR3 bases: TGTGCCATCAGTGAGCGGGGGCAGCCCCTCTACTTC. It yields the protein CAISERGQPLYF.

This clonotype was seen at least ten times. The V call is TRBV25-1, the J call TRBJ1-1; no clear D. The CDR3 covers 14 residues. Per the germline V gene, CDR1 is MGHDK and CDR2 is SYGVNS. Trimming pared 0 bases from V and 5 bases from J, leaving 10 bases between. The CDR3 DNA sequence: TGTGCCAGCAGTGAATATGGTTCTCTAACTGAAGCTTTCTTT. Protein sequence: CASSEYGSLTEAFF.

This clonotype occurred many times. This rearrangement joins TRBV29-1 to TRBJ1-1; D remains ambiguous. Germline V gene lookup returns CDR1 SQVTM and CDR2 ANQGSEA. The V end was cut by 6 bases, the J end by 0 bases, with 23 bases between. This CDR3 has 17 residues. Here the CDR3 DNA reads TGCAGCGTCCACCCACCTCCCGACGGTTTAATGAACACTGAAGCTTTCTTT. Translation gives CSVHPPPDGLMNTEAFF.

This chain uses TRBV5-1 with TRBJ1-1, with TRBD1 identical over 11 bases. This CDR3 region has 16 residues. V was pared by 4 bases and J by 5 bases, with 10 bases of the junction left unmatched. Per the germline V gene, CDR1 is SGHRS and CDR2 is YFSETQ. For the CDR3, the DNA is TGCGCCAGCAGCCCCTGGACAGGGGGCGCTGGGACTGAAGCTTTCTTT. It encodes CASSPWTGGAGTEAFF. Looking up the rest from reference TRBV5-1 and TRBJ1-1 gives the full variable domain: KAGVTQTPRYLIKTRGQQVTLSCSPISGHRSVSWYQQTPGQGLQFLFEYFSETQRNKGNFPGRFSGRQFSNSRSEMNVSTLELGDSALYLCASSPWTGGAGTEAFFGQGTRLTVV.

A word on this clonotype: Given a much more abundant clone one base away, this may be a read error. This sequence joins TRBV11-2 and TRBJ2-7; a possible D gene is TRBD2 (6 bases). CDR1 is SGHAT, CDR2 FQNNGV, per germline. V was cut by 5 bases and J by 1 base, with 15 bases left in between. The CDR3 runs 15 residues. This chain's CDR3 is CASSIRSGSSYEQYF. CDR3 coding DNA: TGTGCCAGCAGCATTAGATCCGGGAGTTCCTACGAGCAGTACTTC.

This clonotype was recorded only once. This chain connects TRBV20-1 to TRBJ2-4, with TRBD2 identical over 8 bases. The CDR3 contains 14 residues. The trim removed 6 bases at V and 0 bases at J, leaving 4 bases unmatched. Germline loops: CDR1 DFQATT, CDR2 SNEGSKA (reference sequence). In DNA, the CDR3 is TGCAGTGCCACTACTAGCGGAGCCAAAAACATTCAGTACTTC. Translated, it gives CSATTSGAKNIQYF.

This clonotype was detected many times. The chain couples TRBV20-1 to TRBJ1-2, with D possibly TRBD1 on 5 matching bases. V was trimmed by 0 bases and J by 5 bases, leaving 13 bases between them. This CDR3 is built from 14 residues. CDR1 and CDR2 (germline): DFQATT, SNEGSKA (reference sequence). The CDR3 reads CSARDLQGYYGYTF. Here the CDR3 DNA reads TGCAGTGCTAGAGATCTGCAGGGTTATTATGGCTACACCTTC.

The sample holds one count of this clonotype. This chain uses TRBV10-3 with TRBJ2-7, with 15 bases matching TRBD2. The V and J ends lost 4 bases and 1 base, in that order; junction bases with no gene match: 8. Germline CDR1 ENHRY, CDR2 SYGVKD. The CDR3 sequence is 18 residues long. CDR3 DNA sequence: TGTGCCATCAGTGGAATCTCCGGGACTAGCGGGAGGTCCTACGAGCAGTACTTC. Protein product: CAISGISGTSGRSYEQYF.

This clonotype was seen a handful of times. CDR3 region: CASRRAGGNYEQYF. DNA of the CDR3: TGTGCCAGCAGGCGGGCAGGGGGGAACTACGAGCAGTACTTC. V is TRBV7-9 and J is TRBJ2-7; tentatively, D is TRBD1 (7 bases). Germline loops: CDR1 SEHNR, CDR2 FQNEAQ (reference sequence). This CDR3 has 14 amino acids. The V gene lost 6 bases and the J gene lost 3 bases, with 15 bases spanning the gap.

The J gene is TRBJ2-7, the V gene TRBV20-1, with TRBD1 matching over 8 bases. V was pared by 5 bases and J by 3 bases, with 9 bases of the junction left unmatched. Germline lookup yields CDR1 DFQATT and CDR2 SNEGSKA (reference sequence). The CDR3 is made up of 14 amino acids. The CDR3 sequence: CSAGLPTGVYEQYF. The CDR3 DNA reads as TGCAGTGCTGGACTACCGACAGGGGTCTACGAGCAGTACTTC.

A few counts support this clonotype. The chain couples TRBV6-5 to TRBJ2-7, with D uncertain. CDR1 is MNHEY, CDR2 SVGAGI, per germline. The V end lost 3 bases, the J end lost 1 base, and 13 bases lay between the germline ends. The CDR3 totals 15 residues. The CDR3 sequence is CASSYTSHPSYEQYF. CDR3 bases: TGTGCCAGCAGTTATACGTCGCACCCGTCCTACGAGCAGTACTTC.